This entry concerns a single TCR beta chain. Its antigen is still unknown. This entry comes from a study of T cell responses to AZD1222 COVID-19 vaccine. Study-wide results and limits: CD4 TCRs associated with vaccination spanned spike, dominating at 160-218 and 743-854.

Germline lookup yields CDR1 KGHSH and CDR2 LQKENI. V lost 3 bases to trimming and J lost 0 bases; unmatched junction nucleotides: 5. The CDR3 runs 16 residues. The data were produced by immunoSEQ multiplex PCR, yet TCRdb's version contains in-frame clones alone and is incomplete. The table includes approximately 110,000 clones, around 85% detected once. The sequencing used peripheral blood, collected on day 0 of AZD1222 vaccination. V is TRBV18 and J is TRBJ1-1; 9 bases match TRBD1. This receptor was taken from an adult in good health. The CDR3 reads CASSPTGGMLNTEAFF. The CDR3 region has the DNA TGTGCCAGCTCACCGACAGGGGGAATGCTGAACACTGAAGCTTTCTTT.